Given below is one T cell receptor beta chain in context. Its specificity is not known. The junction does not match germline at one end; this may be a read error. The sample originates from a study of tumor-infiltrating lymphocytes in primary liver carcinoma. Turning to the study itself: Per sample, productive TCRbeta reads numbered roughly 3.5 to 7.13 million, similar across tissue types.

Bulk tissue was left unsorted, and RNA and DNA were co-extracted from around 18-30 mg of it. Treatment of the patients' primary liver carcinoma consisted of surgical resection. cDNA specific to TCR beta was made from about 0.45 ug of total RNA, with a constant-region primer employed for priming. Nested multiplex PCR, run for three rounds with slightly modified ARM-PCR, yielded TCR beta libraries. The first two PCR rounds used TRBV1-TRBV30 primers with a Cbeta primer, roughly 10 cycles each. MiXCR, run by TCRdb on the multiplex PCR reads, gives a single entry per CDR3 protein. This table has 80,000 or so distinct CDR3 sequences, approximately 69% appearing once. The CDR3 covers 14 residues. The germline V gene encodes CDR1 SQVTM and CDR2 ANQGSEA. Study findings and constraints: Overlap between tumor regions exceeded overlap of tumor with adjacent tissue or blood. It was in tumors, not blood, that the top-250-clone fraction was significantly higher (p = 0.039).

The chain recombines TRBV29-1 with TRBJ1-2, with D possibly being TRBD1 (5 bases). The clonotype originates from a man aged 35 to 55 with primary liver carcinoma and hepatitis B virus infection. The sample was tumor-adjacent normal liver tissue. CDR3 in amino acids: CSVWDRGQDYGYTF. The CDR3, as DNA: TGCAGCGTGTGGGACCGGGGCCAGGACTATGGCTACACCTTT.